Reported below is one T cell receptor (beta chain). The CDR3 runs to 17 residues. CDR1 is LNHDA and CDR2 is SQIVND in the germline V gene (reference sequence). V was cut by 3 bases and J by 0 bases, with 17 bases left in between. Libraries were prepared by immunoSEQ multiplex PCR; TCRdb keeps only in-frame clonotypes and omits some of them. The sample carries more than 100,000 clones, roughly 84% recorded once. This entry is derived from a study of blood T cell repertoires in COVID-19. Study as a whole: Nucleic acid was either cDNA or gDNA, and it came from T cells, B-cell-depleted T cells, or PBMCs.

V is TRBV19 and J is TRBJ2-5; TRBD2 might be the D (6 bases). Material: peripheral blood. The sequence was obtained from a man in his 60s with acute or convalescent COVID-19. The CDR3 coding sequence is TGTGCCAGTAGTATGGGAAGGGGCGGGAAGTACCAAGAGACCCAGTACTTC. Its protein is CASSMGRGGKYQETQYF.